This TCR beta chain was observed in a study of cytomegalovirus exposure and HLA in healthy donors. Primers for the PCR totalled 60 Vbeta and 13 Jbeta. Data came from immunoSEQ multiplex PCR; TCRdb stores just in-frame clones and leaves some out. In the table there are more than 95,000 clones, about four fifths of which are singletons. Germline assignment: CDR1 SGHAT and CDR2 FQNNGV. Unmatched junction bases numbered 6, after V lost 4 bases and J lost 2 bases. The CDR3 is 15 amino acids. The sequenced material came from PBMCs. The source is a man aged 25 to 40 in good health and CMV-seronegative. The chain is built from TRBV11-2 and TRBJ2-7; TRBD2 agrees at 9 bases. The CDR3 is CASSSLAGGPYEQYF. CDR3 bases: TGTGCCAGCAGCTCACTAGCGGGCGGGCCCTACGAGCAGTACTTC.